This TCR beta chain was recorded in a study of T-cell reconstitution after alpha-beta-depleted transplantation in children. Between the trimmed V and J ends, which lost 6 bases and 0 bases, there was a span of 15 bases. CDR1 is DFQATT, CDR2 SNEGSKA, per germline (reference sequence). The CDR3 length is 14 residues. This clonotype has a handful of counts. Using unique molecular identifiers, the investigators prepared the TCRbeta library. Each CDR3 protein is one row after TCRdb ran MiXCR on the PCR reads. The sample lists around 410,000 distinct CDR3 sequences; 11% were seen once. The sequence was collected from a human donor who donated a stem cell graft to a child with acute myeloid leukemia. The sequenced sample was PBMCs from the stem cell graft donor, obtained from the stem cell graft. The chain carries TRBV20-1 and TRBJ2-7; D remains ambiguous. The CDR3 loop reads CSAAETASSYEQYF. The CDR3 nucleotides read TGCAGTGCGGCCGAGACGGCGAGCTCCTACGAGCAGTACTTC.